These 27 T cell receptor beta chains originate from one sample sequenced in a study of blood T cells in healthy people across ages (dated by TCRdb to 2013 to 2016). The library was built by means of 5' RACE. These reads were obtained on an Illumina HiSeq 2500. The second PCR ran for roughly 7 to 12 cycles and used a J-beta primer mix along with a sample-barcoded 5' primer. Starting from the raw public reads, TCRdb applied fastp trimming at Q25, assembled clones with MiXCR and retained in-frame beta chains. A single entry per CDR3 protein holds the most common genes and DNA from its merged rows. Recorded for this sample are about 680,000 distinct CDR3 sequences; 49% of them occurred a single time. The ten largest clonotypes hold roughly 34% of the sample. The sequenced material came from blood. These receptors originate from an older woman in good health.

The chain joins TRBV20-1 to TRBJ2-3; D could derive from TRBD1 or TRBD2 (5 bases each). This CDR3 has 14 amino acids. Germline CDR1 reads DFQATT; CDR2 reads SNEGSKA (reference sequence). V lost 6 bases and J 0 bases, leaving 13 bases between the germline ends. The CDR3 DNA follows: TGCAGTGCCGAAGGGGAGTTTAGCACAGATACGCAGTATTTT. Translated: CSAEGEFSTDTQYF.

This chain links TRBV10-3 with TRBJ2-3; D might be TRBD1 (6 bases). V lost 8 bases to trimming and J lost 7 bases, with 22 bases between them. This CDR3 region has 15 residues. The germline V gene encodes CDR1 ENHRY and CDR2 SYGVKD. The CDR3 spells CAIANVDRLQHTQYF. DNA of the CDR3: TGTGCCATCGCAAACGTTGACAGGTTACAACATACGCAGTATTTT.

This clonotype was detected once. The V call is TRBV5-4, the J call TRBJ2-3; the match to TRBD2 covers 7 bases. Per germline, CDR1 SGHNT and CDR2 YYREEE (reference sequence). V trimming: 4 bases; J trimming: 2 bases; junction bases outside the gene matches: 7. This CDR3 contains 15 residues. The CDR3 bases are TGTGCCAGCAGCCTGAGCGGGATGAACACAGATACGCAGTATTTT. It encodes CASSLSGMNTDTQYF.

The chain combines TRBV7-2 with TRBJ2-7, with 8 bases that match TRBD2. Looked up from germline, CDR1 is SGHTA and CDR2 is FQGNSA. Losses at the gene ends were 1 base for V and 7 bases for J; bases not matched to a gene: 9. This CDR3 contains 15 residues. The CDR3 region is CASSLVPGGAREQYF. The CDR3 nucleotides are TGTGCCAGCAGCTTAGTTCCGGGAGGGGCCCGAGAGCAGTACTTC.

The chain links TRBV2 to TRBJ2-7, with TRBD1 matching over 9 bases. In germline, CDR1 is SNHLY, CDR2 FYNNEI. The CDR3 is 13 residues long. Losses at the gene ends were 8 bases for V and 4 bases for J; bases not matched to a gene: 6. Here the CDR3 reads CASHRDRVYEQYF. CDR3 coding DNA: TGTGCCAGCCACCGGGACAGGGTTTACGAGCAGTACTTC.

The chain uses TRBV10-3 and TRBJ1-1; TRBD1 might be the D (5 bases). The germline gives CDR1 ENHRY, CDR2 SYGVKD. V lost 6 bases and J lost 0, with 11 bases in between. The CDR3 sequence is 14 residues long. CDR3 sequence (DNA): TGTGCCATCAGGGGGACGGGTATGAACACTGAAGCTTTCTTT. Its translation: CAIRGTGMNTEAFF.

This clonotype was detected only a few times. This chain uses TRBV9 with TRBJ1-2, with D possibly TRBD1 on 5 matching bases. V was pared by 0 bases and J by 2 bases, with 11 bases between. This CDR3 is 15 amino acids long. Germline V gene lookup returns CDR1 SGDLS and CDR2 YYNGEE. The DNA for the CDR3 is TGTGCCAGCAGCGTAGCTACCACAGGCAACTATGGCTACACCTTC. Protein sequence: CASSVATTGNYGYTF. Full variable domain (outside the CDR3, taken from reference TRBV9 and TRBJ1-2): DSGVTQTPKHLITATGQRVTLRCSPRSGDLSVYWYQQSLDQGLQFLIQYYNGEERAKGNILERFSAQQFPDLHSELNLSSLELGDSALYFCASSVATTGNYGYTFGSGTRLTVV.

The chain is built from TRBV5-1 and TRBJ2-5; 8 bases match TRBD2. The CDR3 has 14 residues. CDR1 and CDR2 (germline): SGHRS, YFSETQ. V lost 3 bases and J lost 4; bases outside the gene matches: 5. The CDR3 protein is CASSSALAGETQYF. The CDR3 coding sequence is TGCGCCAGCAGCTCAGCTCTAGCGGGAGAGACCCAGTACTTC. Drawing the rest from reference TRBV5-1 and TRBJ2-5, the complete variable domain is KAGVTQTPRYLIKTRGQQVTLSCSPISGHRSVSWYQQTPGQGLQFLFEYFSETQRNKGNFPGRFSGRQFSNSRSEMNVSTLELGDSALYLCASSSALAGETQYFGPGTRLLVL.

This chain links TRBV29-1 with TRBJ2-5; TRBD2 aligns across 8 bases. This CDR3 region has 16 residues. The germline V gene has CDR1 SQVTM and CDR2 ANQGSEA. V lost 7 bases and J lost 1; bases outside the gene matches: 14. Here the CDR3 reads CSAGTSNASPQETQYF. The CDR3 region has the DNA TGCAGCGCTGGGACTAGTAATGCCTCACCCCAAGAGACCCAGTACTTC.

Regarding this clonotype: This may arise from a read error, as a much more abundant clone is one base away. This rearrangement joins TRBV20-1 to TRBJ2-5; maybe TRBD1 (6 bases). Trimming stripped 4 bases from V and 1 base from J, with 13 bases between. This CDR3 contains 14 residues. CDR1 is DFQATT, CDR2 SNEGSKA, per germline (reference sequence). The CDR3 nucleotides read TGCAGTGCTAAAGTAGGACAGCCCCAAGAGACCCAGTACTTC. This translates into CSAKVGQPQETQYF.

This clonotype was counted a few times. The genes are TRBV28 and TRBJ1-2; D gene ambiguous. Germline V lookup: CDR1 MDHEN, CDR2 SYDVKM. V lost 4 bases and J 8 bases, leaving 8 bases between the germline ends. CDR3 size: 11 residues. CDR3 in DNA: TGTGCCAGCAGTTCCGCGGCGGGCTACACCTTC. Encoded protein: CASSSAAGYTF.

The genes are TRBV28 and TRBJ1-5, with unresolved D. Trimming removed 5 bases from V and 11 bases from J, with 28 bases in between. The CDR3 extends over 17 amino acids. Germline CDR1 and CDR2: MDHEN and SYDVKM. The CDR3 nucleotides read TGTGCCAGCAGTCTATACCAGGCGGGAGGCCATCAAGAGACCCAGCATTTT. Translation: CASSLYQAGGHQETQHF. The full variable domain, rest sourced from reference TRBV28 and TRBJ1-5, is DVKVTQSSRYLVKRTGEKVFLECVQDMDHENMFWYRQDPGLGLRLIYFSYDVKMKEKGDIPEGYSVSREKKERFSLILESASTNQTSMYLCASSLYQAGGHQETQHFGDGTRLSIL.

The CDR3: CASSPRGDYSNQPQHF. The CDR3, as DNA: TGTGCCAGCAGCCCGAGGGGGGATTATAGCAATCAGCCCCAGCATTTT. This sequence joins TRBV7-2 and TRBJ1-5; maybe TRBD1 (6 bases). Germline CDR1 SGHTA, CDR2 FQGNSA. The germline V and J ends were trimmed by 5 bases and 0 bases, with 14 bases remaining between them. The CDR3 runs 16 residues.

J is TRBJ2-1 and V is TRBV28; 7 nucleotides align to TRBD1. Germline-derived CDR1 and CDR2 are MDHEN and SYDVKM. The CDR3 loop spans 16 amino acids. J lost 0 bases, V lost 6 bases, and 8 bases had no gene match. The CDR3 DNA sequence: TGTGCCAGCAGGGAACCCTGGGACAGCTCCTACAATGAGCAGTTCTTC. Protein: CASREPWDSSYNEQFF.

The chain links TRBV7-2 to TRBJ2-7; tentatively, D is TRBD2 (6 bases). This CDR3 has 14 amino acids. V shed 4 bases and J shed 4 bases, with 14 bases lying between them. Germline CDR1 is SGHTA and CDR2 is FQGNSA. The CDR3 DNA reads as TGTGCCAGCAGCTGGGGACTTAGAGGGTACGAGCAGTACTTC. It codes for CASSWGLRGYEQYF.

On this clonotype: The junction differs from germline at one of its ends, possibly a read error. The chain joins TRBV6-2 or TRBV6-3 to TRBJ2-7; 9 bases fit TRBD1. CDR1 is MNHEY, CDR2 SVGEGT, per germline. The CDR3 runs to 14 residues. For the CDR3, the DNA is TGTACCAGCAGAAGGACAGGGGCGTCCTACGAGCAGTACTTC. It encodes CTSRRTGASYEQYF.

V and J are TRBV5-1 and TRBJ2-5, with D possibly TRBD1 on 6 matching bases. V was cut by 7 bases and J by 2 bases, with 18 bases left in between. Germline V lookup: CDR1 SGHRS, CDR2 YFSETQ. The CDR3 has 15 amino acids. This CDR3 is CASGLQGTLQETQYF. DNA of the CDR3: TGCGCCAGCGGCCTGCAGGGGACCTTACAAGAGACCCAGTACTTC. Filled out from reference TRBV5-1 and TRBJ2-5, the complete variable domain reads KAGVTQTPRYLIKTRGQQVTLSCSPISGHRSVSWYQQTPGQGLQFLFEYFSETQRNKGNFPGRFSGRQFSNSRSEMNVSTLELGDSALYLCASGLQGTLQETQYFGPGTRLLVL.

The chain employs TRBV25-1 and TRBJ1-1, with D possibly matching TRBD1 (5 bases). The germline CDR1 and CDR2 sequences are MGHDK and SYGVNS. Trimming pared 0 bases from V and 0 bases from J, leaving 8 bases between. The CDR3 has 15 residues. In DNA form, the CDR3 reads TGTGCCAGCAGTGAATATACAGGATTGAACACTGAAGCTTTCTTT. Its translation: CASSEYTGLNTEAFF.

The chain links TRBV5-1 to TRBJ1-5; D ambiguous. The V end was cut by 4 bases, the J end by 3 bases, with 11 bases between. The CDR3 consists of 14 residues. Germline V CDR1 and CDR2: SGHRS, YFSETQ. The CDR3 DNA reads TGCGCCAGCAGCCCGATTGGGGTCAATCAGCCCCAGCATTTT. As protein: CASSPIGVNQPQHF.

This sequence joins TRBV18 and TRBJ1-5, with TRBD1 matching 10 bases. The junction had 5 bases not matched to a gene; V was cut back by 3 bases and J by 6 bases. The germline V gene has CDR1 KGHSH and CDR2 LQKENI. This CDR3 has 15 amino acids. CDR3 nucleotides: TGTGCCAGCTCACCGACAGGGGGCGCGGGTCAGCCCCAGCATTTT. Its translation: CASSPTGGAGQPQHF. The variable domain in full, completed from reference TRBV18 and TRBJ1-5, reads NAGVMQNPRHLVRRRGQEARLRCSPMKGHSHVYWYRQLPEEGLKFMVYLQKENIIDESGMPKERFSAEFPKEGPSILRIQQVVRGDSAAYFCASSPTGGAGQPQHFGDGTRLSIL.

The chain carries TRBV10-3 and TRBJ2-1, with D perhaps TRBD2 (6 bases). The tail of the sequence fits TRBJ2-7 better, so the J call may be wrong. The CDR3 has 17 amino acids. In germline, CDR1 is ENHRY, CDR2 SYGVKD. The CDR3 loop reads CAISELGGNPDNYEQYF. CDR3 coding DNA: TGTGCCATCAGTGAATTGGGCGGGAATCCCGATAACTACGAGCAGTACTTC.

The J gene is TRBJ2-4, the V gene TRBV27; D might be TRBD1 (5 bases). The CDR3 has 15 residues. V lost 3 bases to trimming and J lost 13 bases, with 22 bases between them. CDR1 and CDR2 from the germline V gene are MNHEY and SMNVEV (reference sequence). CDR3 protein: CASSFTPGAGNEQYF. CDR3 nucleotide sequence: TGTGCCAGCAGTTTCACGCCTGGGGCAGGCAATGAGCAGTACTTC.

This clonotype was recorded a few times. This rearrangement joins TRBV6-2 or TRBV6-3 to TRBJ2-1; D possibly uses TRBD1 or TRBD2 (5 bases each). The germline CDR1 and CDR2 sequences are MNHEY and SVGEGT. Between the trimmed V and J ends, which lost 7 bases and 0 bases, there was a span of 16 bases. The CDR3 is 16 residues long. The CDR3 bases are TGTGCCAGCACGACCGGGACCCACAGCTCCTACAATGAGCAGTTCTTC. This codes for CASTTGTHSSYNEQFF.

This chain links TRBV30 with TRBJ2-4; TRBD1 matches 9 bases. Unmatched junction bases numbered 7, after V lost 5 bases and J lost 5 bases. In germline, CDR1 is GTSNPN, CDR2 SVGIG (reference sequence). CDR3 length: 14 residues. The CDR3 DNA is TGTGCCTGGGGACGACAGGGGGTAGAAAACATTCAGTACTTC. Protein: CAWGRQGVENIQYF.

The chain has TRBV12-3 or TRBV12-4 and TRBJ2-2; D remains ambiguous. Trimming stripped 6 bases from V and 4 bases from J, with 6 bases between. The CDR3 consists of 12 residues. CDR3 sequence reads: CASRSFTGELFF. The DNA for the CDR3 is TGTGCCAGCAGATCGTTCACCGGGGAGCTGTTTTTT.

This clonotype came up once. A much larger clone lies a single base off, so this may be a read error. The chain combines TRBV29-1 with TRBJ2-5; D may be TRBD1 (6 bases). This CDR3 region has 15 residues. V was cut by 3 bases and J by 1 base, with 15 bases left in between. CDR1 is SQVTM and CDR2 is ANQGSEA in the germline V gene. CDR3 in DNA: TGCAGCGTTGATCGAGCCAGGGGAGCCCAAGAGACCCAGTACTTC. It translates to CSVDRARGAQETQYF.

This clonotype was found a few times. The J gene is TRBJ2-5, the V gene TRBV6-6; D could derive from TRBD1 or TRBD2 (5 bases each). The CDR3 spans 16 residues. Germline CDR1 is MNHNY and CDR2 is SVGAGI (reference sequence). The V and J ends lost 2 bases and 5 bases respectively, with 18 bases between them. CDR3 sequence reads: CASSYGPHPGSETQYF. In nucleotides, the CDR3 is TGTGCCAGCAGTTACGGCCCCCACCCAGGGAGCGAGACCCAGTACTTC.